Presented here are 5 T cell receptor beta chains from one specimen sequenced in a study of T cells in localized non-small cell lung cancer. Assay: immunoSEQ multiplex PCR; the TCRdb copy retains only in-frame clones and omits some. The sample holds 50,000 to 75,000 clones, approximately 90% seen once. Material: peripheral blood, obtained before any cancer treatment. These receptors all come from a man aged 35 to 70 with stage I squamous cell lung carcinoma.

The genes are TRBV5-4 and TRBJ2-3, with 8 bases fitting TRBD2. Unmatched junction bases numbered 5, after V lost 5 bases and J lost 0 bases. Germline CDR1 and CDR2: SGHNT and YYREEE (reference sequence). The CDR3 sequence is 15 residues long. The CDR3 bases are TGTGCCAGCAGTCCGACTAGCGCTAGCACAGATACGCAGTATTTT. As protein: CASSPTSASTDTQYF.

Comments on this clone: The same CDR3 also results from other DNA sequences found in this sample. V is TRBV5-1 and J is TRBJ1-1, with D perhaps matching TRBD1 (6 bases). Between the trimmed V and J ends, which lost 0 bases and 1 base, there was a span of 7 bases. Germline-derived CDR1 and CDR2 are SGHRS and YFSETQ. The CDR3 sequence is 14 residues long. CDR3 nucleotides: TGCGCCAGCAGCTTGGGGACAGCGAACACTGAAGCTTTCTTT. This translates into CASSLGTANTEAFF.

This clone was found once. The chain carries TRBV7-2 and TRBJ2-1; 8 positions agree with TRBD2. CDR1 and CDR2 (germline): SGHTA, FQGNSA. This CDR3 has 18 residues. Unmatched junction bases numbered 12, after V lost 5 bases and J lost 0 bases. CDR3 in DNA: TGTGCCAGCAGCCTAAGGAGACTAGCGAGGAGCTCCTACAATGAGCAGTTCTTC. Amino acid sequence: CASSLRRLARSSYNEQFF.

The chain combines TRBV28 with TRBJ1-6; no firm D call. V lost 8 bases, J lost 6 bases, and 11 bases lay in between. Germline CDR1 is MDHEN and CDR2 is SYDVKM. The CDR3 extends over 13 amino acids. CDR3 coding DNA: TGTGCCAGCGCTCAAGTTGGTAATTCACCCCTCCACTTT. It translates to CASAQVGNSPLHF.

The chain couples TRBV2 to TRBJ2-1; unclear D gene. The CDR3 length is 13 residues. V lost 5 bases, J lost 2 bases, and 7 bases lay in between. Germline CDR1 and CDR2: SNHLY and FYNNEI. The CDR3 DNA sequence: TGTGCCAGCAGTAGAGAAACCTACAATGAGCAGTTCTTC. Translation gives CASSRETYNEQFF.